The rows below give T cell receptor beta chains drawn from one sample of a study of identical twins. Via MiXCR, TCRdb re-called the 5' RACE reads, giving one row per CDR3 protein. The sample comprises 470,000 or so distinct CDR3 sequences, 24% of which are singletons, and just under 3% rests with the top ten. The same data also went into a second study, on T cells expressing NK-cell markers.

The sample consisted of CD4+ T cells sorted from blood. The receptors here all came from a woman aged 18 to 35 in good health. Each CDR3 is given with its conserved first and last residue. Fields, in order: V gene, J gene, clone size, D gene, CDR3 DNA, CDR3 protein. A D gene is named only where the DNA matches it firmly. Clone size is given for some rows only: seen once, a few or many times, or a class if the clone is expanded.

v_gene: TRBV20-1; j_gene: TRBJ1-1; abundance: few; d_gene: NA; CDR3nt: TGCAGTGCGGGTTTGGAGCTGAACACTGAAGCTTTCTTT; CDR3aa: CSAGLELNTEAFF
v_gene: TRBV6-1; j_gene: TRBJ2-3; abundance: NA; d_gene: TRBD2; CDR3nt: TGTGCCAGCAGTGGACTAGCGGGGGGGCCAGATACGCAGTATTTT; CDR3aa: CASSGLAGGPDTQYF
v_gene: TRBV3-1; j_gene: TRBJ2-1; abundance: NA; d_gene: TRBD2; CDR3nt: TGTGCCAGCAGCCAAGGGACTAGCGCCTACAATGAGCAGTTCTTC; CDR3aa: CASSQGTSAYNEQFF
v_gene: TRBV7-7; j_gene: TRBJ2-2; abundance: NA; d_gene: TRBD2; CDR3nt: TGTGCCAGCAGCTTTCAAGTAGCGGGAGAAGCCGGGGAGCTGTTTTTT; CDR3aa: CASSFQVAGEAGELFF
v_gene: TRBV2; j_gene: TRBJ2-7; abundance: few; d_gene: NA; CDR3nt: TGTGCCAGCAGTGATAGAGGGGGGAGCTACGAGCAGTACTTC; CDR3aa: CASSDRGGSYEQYF
v_gene: TRBV6-1; j_gene: TRBJ1-2; abundance: NA; d_gene: NA; CDR3nt: TGTGCCAGCAGTCCCTGGGCTACGGTCGTCTATGGCTACACCTTC; CDR3aa: CASSPWATVVYGYTF
v_gene: TRBV5-1; j_gene: TRBJ2-4; abundance: NA; d_gene: TRBD1; CDR3nt: TGCGCCAGCAGCGTCAGACAGGGGGCGGCCATTCAGTACTTC; CDR3aa: CASSVRQGAAIQYF
v_gene: TRBV11-2; j_gene: TRBJ2-3; abundance: NA; d_gene: NA; CDR3nt: TGTGCCAGCAGCCCCGCTATGGGAGATACGCAGTATTTT; CDR3aa: CASSPAMGDTQYF
v_gene: TRBV3-1; j_gene: TRBJ2-5; abundance: NA; d_gene: NA; CDR3nt: TGTGCCAGCAGCCAGCAGGAGTACCAAGAGACCCAGTACTTC; CDR3aa: CASSQQEYQETQYF
v_gene: TRBV20-1; j_gene: TRBJ1-5; abundance: few; d_gene: NA; CDR3nt: TGCAGTGCTAGATATAGCGGTTCGGGCCGTCAGCCCCAGCATTTT; CDR3aa: CSARYSGSGRQPQHF
v_gene: TRBV6-1; j_gene: TRBJ2-1; abundance: NA; d_gene: TRBD2; CDR3nt: TGTGCCAGCAGTGAAGCGAGACTAGCGGGGGAGAATGAGCAGTTCTTC; CDR3aa: CASSEARLAGENEQFF
v_gene: TRBV7-6; j_gene: TRBJ1-1; abundance: NA; d_gene: TRBD1; CDR3nt: TGTGCCAGCAGCGAAGACAGGGACACTGAAGCTTTCTTT; CDR3aa: CASSEDRDTEAFF
v_gene: TRBV12-3/TRBV12-4; j_gene: TRBJ2-5; abundance: few; d_gene: NA; CDR3nt: TGTGCCAGCAGCAAATGGCGGGGGCCGGAAGAGACCCAGTACTTC; CDR3aa: CASSKWRGPEETQYF
v_gene: TRBV20-1; j_gene: TRBJ1-5; abundance: NA; d_gene: NA; CDR3nt: TGCAGTGCTAGAGGGGCATTCGGGGCCGGGTATCAGCCCCAGCATTTT; CDR3aa: CSARGAFGAGYQPQHF
v_gene: TRBV11-2; j_gene: TRBJ2-1; abundance: NA; d_gene: TRBD2; CDR3nt: TGTGCCAGCAGCCCAATCGGGGTAGCGGGGTCCCGCGAGCAGTTCTTC; CDR3aa: CASSPIGVAGSREQFF
v_gene: TRBV20-1; j_gene: TRBJ1-1; abundance: few; d_gene: NA; CDR3nt: TGCAGTGCTAGAGTTCTCGCAGGCCGGACTGAAGCTTTCTTT; CDR3aa: CSARVLAGRTEAFF
v_gene: TRBV3-1; j_gene: TRBJ2-3; abundance: few; d_gene: NA; CDR3nt: TGTGCCAGCAGCGGCTCTGGGCATACAGATACGCAGTATTTT; CDR3aa: CASSGSGHTDTQYF
v_gene: TRBV6-5; j_gene: TRBJ2-2; abundance: NA; d_gene: TRBD2; CDR3nt: TGTGCCAGCAGTTACTCCCCTAGCGGGGTCACCGGGGAGCTGTTTTTT; CDR3aa: CASSYSPSGVTGELFF
v_gene: TRBV7-8; j_gene: TRBJ1-2; abundance: NA; d_gene: NA; CDR3nt: TGTGCCAGCAGCTTAGACAGGAGTAGTGGCTACACCTTC; CDR3aa: CASSLDRSSGYTF
v_gene: TRBV20-1; j_gene: TRBJ2-7; abundance: NA; d_gene: TRBD1; CDR3nt: TGCAGTGCTTCCCCGGGACAGGGGAACTACGAGCAGTACTTC; CDR3aa: CSASPGQGNYEQYF
v_gene: TRBV5-1; j_gene: TRBJ2-4; abundance: NA; d_gene: NA; CDR3nt: TGCGCCAGCAGCTTAGGGTCCCTGGGGGTAGCCAAAAACATTCAGTACTTC; CDR3aa: CASSLGSLGVAKNIQYF
v_gene: TRBV24-1; j_gene: TRBJ2-1; abundance: NA; d_gene: TRBD2; CDR3nt: TGTGCCACCAGTCCCGGGACTAGCGGGAATAATGAGCAGTTCTTC; CDR3aa: CATSPGTSGNNEQFF
v_gene: TRBV12-3/TRBV12-4; j_gene: TRBJ2-7; abundance: NA; d_gene: NA; CDR3nt: TGTGCCAGCGGGTGGGCAGATATCCCCTACGAGCAGTACTTC; CDR3aa: CASGWADIPYEQYF
v_gene: TRBV27; j_gene: TRBJ2-7; abundance: NA; d_gene: NA; CDR3nt: TGTGCCAGCAGTTTAACCCCTCGCAGGGCCTACGAGCAGTACTTC; CDR3aa: CASSLTPRRAYEQYF
v_gene: TRBV9; j_gene: TRBJ2-1; abundance: few; d_gene: TRBD2; CDR3nt: TGTGCCAGCAGCGTATACCCCGGCGGGAGCCAAGGCAATGAGCAGTTCTTC; CDR3aa: CASSVYPGGSQGNEQFF
v_gene: TRBV6-6; j_gene: TRBJ2-1; abundance: few; d_gene: NA; CDR3nt: TGTGCCAGCAGTAGCCGGGACTTATTGTTCTTC; CDR3aa: CASSSRDLLFF
v_gene: TRBV20-1; j_gene: TRBJ1-1; abundance: few; d_gene: NA; CDR3nt: TGCAGTGCTAGGGGAGCATCTTCCCTACGCACTGAAGCTTTCTTT; CDR3aa: CSARGASSLRTEAFF
v_gene: TRBV6-5; j_gene: TRBJ2-7; abundance: few; d_gene: NA; CDR3nt: TGTGCCAGCAGTTACTCCCCTTTCTCCTCCTACGAGCAGTACTTC; CDR3aa: CASSYSPFSSYEQYF
v_gene: TRBV29-1; j_gene: TRBJ2-1; abundance: NA; d_gene: NA; CDR3nt: TGCAGCGTCGCGGCTTGGGCGGTAGAGTACAATGAGCAGTTCTTC; CDR3aa: CSVAAWAVEYNEQFF
v_gene: TRBV20-1; j_gene: TRBJ2-3; abundance: NA; d_gene: TRBD2; CDR3nt: TGCAGTGTCCGGGGGGAAGTAGCAGATACGCAGTATTTT; CDR3aa: CSVRGEVADTQYF
v_gene: TRBV15; j_gene: TRBJ1-1; abundance: few; d_gene: NA; CDR3nt: TGTGCCACCAGCAGAGAGGGTGCCAAAAGGGAAGCTTTCTTT; CDR3aa: CATSREGAKREAFF
v_gene: TRBV20-1; j_gene: TRBJ2-1; abundance: few; d_gene: TRBD2; CDR3nt: TGCAGTGCTCCCGGGACTAGAGATTGGCATGAGCAGTTCTTC; CDR3aa: CSAPGTRDWHEQFF
v_gene: TRBV18; j_gene: TRBJ2-7; abundance: NA; d_gene: TRBD2; CDR3nt: TGTGCCAGCTCACCTACTAGCGGGGGGAATGAGCAGTACTTC; CDR3aa: CASSPTSGGNEQYF
v_gene: TRBV6-1; j_gene: TRBJ2-7; abundance: few; d_gene: NA; CDR3nt: TGTGCCAGCAGGGGGGGAAGATTATTACAGGGTTGGACCTACGAGCAGTACTTC; CDR3aa: CASRGGRLLQGWTYEQYF
v_gene: TRBV18; j_gene: TRBJ2-2; abundance: NA; d_gene: TRBD2; CDR3nt: TGTGCCAGCTCACCACCCCAGCGGGGGAACACCGGGGAGCTGTTTTTT; CDR3aa: CASSPPQRGNTGELFF
v_gene: TRBV20-1; j_gene: TRBJ2-1; abundance: NA; d_gene: TRBD1; CDR3nt: TGCAGTGCCGGAATCGGACAGGCGTACTACAATGAGCAGTTCTTC; CDR3aa: CSAGIGQAYYNEQFF
v_gene: TRBV5-1; j_gene: TRBJ2-5; abundance: NA; d_gene: NA; CDR3nt: TGCGCCAGCAGCTTGTCGGCGGGAGAGACCCAGTACTTC; CDR3aa: CASSLSAGETQYF
v_gene: TRBV7-9; j_gene: TRBJ2-3; abundance: NA; d_gene: TRBD2; CDR3nt: TGTGCCAGCAGCTCGGCGCTAGCGGGAAGGCCAGATACGCAGTATTTT; CDR3aa: CASSSALAGRPDTQYF
v_gene: TRBV20-1; j_gene: TRBJ1-2; abundance: NA; d_gene: NA; CDR3nt: TGCAGTCCAGAAACCCGGTGGGCTGGCTACACCTTC; CDR3aa: CSPETRWAGYTF
v_gene: TRBV29-1; j_gene: TRBJ1-2; abundance: few; d_gene: NA; CDR3nt: TGCAGCGTTGAAGTTGCGGCGGCCCAGAGCGGTGGCTACACCTTC; CDR3aa: CSVEVAAAQSGGYTF
v_gene: TRBV6-1; j_gene: TRBJ2-5; abundance: NA; d_gene: NA; CDR3nt: TGTGCCAGCAGGGGAAACAGCCAAGAGACCCAGTACTTC; CDR3aa: CASRGNSQETQYF
v_gene: TRBV11-2; j_gene: TRBJ2-6; abundance: NA; d_gene: NA; CDR3nt: TGTGCCAGCAGCTTCTACGGGGCCAGAGGGACGTTCTCTGGGGCCAACGTCCTGACTTTC; CDR3aa: CASSFYGARGTFSGANVLTF
v_gene: TRBV9; j_gene: TRBJ2-7; abundance: NA; d_gene: TRBD1; CDR3nt: TGTGCCAGCAGCGCAACCGGGACAGCCTACGAGCAGTACTTC; CDR3aa: CASSATGTAYEQYF
v_gene: TRBV4-1; j_gene: TRBJ2-1; abundance: NA; d_gene: TRBD1; CDR3nt: TGCGCCAGCAGCCACGGACAGGTCGCCTACAATGAGCAGTTCTTC; CDR3aa: CASSHGQVAYNEQFF
v_gene: TRBV30; j_gene: TRBJ2-7; abundance: few; d_gene: NA; CDR3nt: TGTGCCTGGAGTGTACTGAACGGGGGCGAGCAGTACTTC; CDR3aa: CAWSVLNGGEQYF
v_gene: TRBV5-1; j_gene: TRBJ2-7; abundance: NA; d_gene: NA; CDR3nt: TGCGCCAGCAGCTTGGAAAGGGTCCCCCCCGGGGAGCAGTACTTC; CDR3aa: CASSLERVPPGEQYF
v_gene: TRBV19; j_gene: TRBJ2-7; abundance: NA; d_gene: NA; CDR3nt: TGTGCCAGTAGTATAGATCCCCGGCGGGGATTCTACGAGCAGTACTTC; CDR3aa: CASSIDPRRGFYEQYF
v_gene: TRBV27; j_gene: TRBJ2-1; abundance: NA; d_gene: TRBD2; CDR3nt: TGTGCCAGCAGTTCGCGGACTAGCGGGAGTTCTTGGAATGAGCAGTTCTTC; CDR3aa: CASSSRTSGSSWNEQFF
v_gene: TRBV7-2; j_gene: TRBJ2-2; abundance: few; d_gene: NA; CDR3nt: TGTGCCAGCAGCTCCCGGGGCGGGATGAACACCGGGGAGCTGTTTTTT; CDR3aa: CASSSRGGMNTGELFF